This T cell receptor (beta chain) comes out of a study of T-cell memory formation after mild COVID-19. A few counts support this clonotype. TCRdb used MiXCR to reprocess the 5' RACE reads, holding one entry per CDR3 protein. The table shows 350,000 to 400,000 distinct CDR3 sequences, with 21% occurring only once. Sequenced input: PBMCs or a T cell subset sorted from them (not recorded which). The clonotype comes from an adult woman who had mild COVID-19 (a few samples of this study predate the infection). Cell type and time point are not known.

The CDR3 sequence is CAISERAGVARSEQFF. CDR3 bases: TGTGCCATCAGTGAACGGGCGGGAGTCGCGCGATCTGAGCAGTTCTTC. The chain has TRBV10-3 and TRBJ2-1, with 7 bases matching TRBD2. The CDR3 spans 16 residues. The germline gives CDR1 ENHRY, CDR2 SYGVKD. The V segment lost 3 bases and the J segment 9 bases; nucleotides outside the gene matches: 14.